Following are 22 T cell receptor beta chains from one sample sequenced in a study of control samples from healthy donors and cancer patients. Some clones are missing from TCRdb's copy, which holds only in-frame ones; the method was immunoSEQ multiplex PCR. The table includes some 130,000 clones, more than 85% detected once. The sequencing input was blood. The origin of the receptors is a young woman in good health.

This chain connects TRBV7-9 to TRBJ2-6; D gene ambiguous. The CDR3 loop spans 17 amino acids. The V gene's germline CDR1 is SEHNR and CDR2 FQNEAQ (reference sequence). The ends were cut back, 4 bases at V and 4 bases at J, with 17 bases in the middle. The CDR3 loop is CASSYPGSRIGANVLTF. The CDR3, as DNA: TGTGCCAGCAGCTACCCGGGTTCAAGGATCGGGGCCAACGTCCTGACTTTC.

The chain recombines TRBV7-2 with TRBJ1-2; weak D call: TRBD1 (5 bases). V was cut by 1 base and J by 0 bases, with 6 bases left in between. The CDR3 totals 14 residues. Germline loops: CDR1 SGHTA, CDR2 FQGNSA. The CDR3 reads CASSLGGPNYGYTF. The CDR3 bases are TGTGCCAGCAGCTTAGGGGGACCTAACTATGGCTACACCTTC.

This rearrangement joins TRBV7-3 to TRBJ2-3; 7 nucleotides line up with TRBD2. V gave up 3 bases and J gave up 1 base; unmatched junction bases: 1. The CDR3 sequence is 14 residues long. Germline V gene sequence: CDR1 SGHTA, CDR2 FQGTGA. The CDR3 protein is CASSFLAGTDTQYF. The CDR3 DNA reads as TGTGCCAGCAGCTTCCTAGCGGGCACAGATACGCAGTATTTT.

This chain uses TRBV6-6 with TRBJ1-4; the D is unclear. Germline lookup yields CDR1 MNHNY and CDR2 SVGAGI (reference sequence). The V end was cut by 6 bases, the J end by 8 bases, with 13 bases between. The length of the CDR3 is 13 residues. CDR3 in amino acids: CASRNAEEEKLFF. The DNA of the CDR3 is TGTGCCAGCAGGAATGCAGAAGAGGAAAAACTGTTTTTT.

This clone was observed a few times. The chain has TRBV5-4 and TRBJ2-6; no firm D call. Germline-derived CDR1 and CDR2 are SGHNT and YYREEE (reference sequence). Trimming removed 10 bases from V and 2 bases from J, with 16 bases in between. This CDR3 contains 15 residues. CDR3 region: CASEDPTAGANVLTF. In nucleotides, the CDR3 is TGTGCCTCCGAAGATCCCACTGCTGGGGCCAACGTCCTGACTTTC.

The genes are TRBV15 and TRBJ2-4; D is undetermined. V was pared by 1 base and J by 3 bases, with 19 bases between. Germline V gene lookup returns CDR1 LNHNV and CDR2 YYDKDF (reference sequence). The CDR3 is 18 amino acids. CDR3 protein: CATSRGDHVRQDKNIQYF. The DNA for the CDR3 is TGTGCCACCAGCAGAGGTGATCACGTCAGGCAGGACAAAAACATTCAGTACTTC.

The rearrangement uses TRBV10-2 and TRBJ1-4; D unclear. V lost 3 bases to trimming and J lost 7 bases, with 9 bases between them. The CDR3 runs 13 residues. The germline V gene has CDR1 WSHSY and CDR2 SAAADI. The CDR3 reads CASSDWGGEKLFF. The CDR3 bases are TGCGCCAGCAGTGATTGGGGTGGTGAAAAACTGTTTTTT.

This clone was picked up one time. V and J are TRBV5-1 and TRBJ2-1; D might be TRBD2 (5 bases). This CDR3 is 16 amino acids long. V lost 4 bases and J lost 0, with 14 bases in between. The V gene's germline CDR1 is SGHRS and CDR2 YFSETQ. The CDR3 region is CASSTGISASYNEQFF. The CDR3 bases are TGCGCCAGCAGCACGGGAATTTCGGCCTCCTACAATGAGCAGTTCTTC.

The chain employs TRBV6-1 and TRBJ2-5, with TRBD1 identical over 9 bases. V lost 3 bases, J lost 3 bases, and 8 bases stayed unmatched. CDR3 length equals 16 residues. The germline V gene has CDR1 MNHNS and CDR2 SASEGT. The CDR3 DNA reads as TGTGCCAGCAGTGACCCAGGGACAGGGCCGGAAGAGACCCAGTACTTC. Translated: CASSDPGTGPEETQYF.

CDR3 loop: CASSRSTGSPYEQYF. As DNA, the CDR3 is TGTGCCAGCAGCCGGTCGACAGGGTCGCCCTACGAGCAGTACTTC. The chain carries TRBV7-2 and TRBJ2-7; 7 positions match TRBD1. This CDR3 contains 15 residues. Germline-derived CDR1 and CDR2 are SGHTA and FQGNSA. Germline trimming cut 5 bases from V and 2 bases from J; bases unmatched to any gene: 9.

V is TRBV27 and J is TRBJ2-5, with TRBD2 matching 8 bases. The CDR3 spans 13 residues. V lost 3 bases to trimming and J lost 3 bases; unmatched junction nucleotides: 0. Germline CDR1 is MNHEY and CDR2 is SMNVEV (reference sequence). CDR3 DNA: TGTGCCAGCAGTTTGCGGGGGGAAGAGACCCAGTACTTC. Its protein is CASSLRGEETQYF.

This clone showed up just once. The V call is TRBV30, the J call TRBJ2-7; tentatively, D is TRBD1 or TRBD2 (7 bases each). Germline values: CDR1 GTSNPN, CDR2 SVGIG (reference sequence). This CDR3 has 15 amino acids. Trimming removed 2 bases at V and 0 bases at J, with 14 bases between. In DNA, the CDR3 is TGTGCCTGGAGTCCCCCAGGGGGGGACTCCTACGAGCAGTACTTC. Translation: CAWSPPGGDSYEQYF.

The chain uses TRBV5-1 and TRBJ2-7, with D tentatively TRBD2 (6 bases). CDR3 length: 13 residues. The V gene lost 0 bases and the J gene lost 4 bases, with 8 bases spanning the gap. The germline V gene encodes CDR1 SGHRS and CDR2 YFSETQ. This chain's CDR3 is CASSLAEGYEQYF. The CDR3 DNA is TGCGCCAGCAGCTTGGCGGAGGGATACGAGCAGTACTTC.

The J gene is TRBJ2-7, the V gene TRBV7-9; 7 positions match TRBD2. The CDR3 is made up of 15 amino acids. The junction had 9 bases not matched to a gene; V was cut back by 3 bases and J by 4 bases. Germline V gene data show CDR1 as SEHNR and CDR2 as FQNEAQ (reference sequence). CDR3 bases: TGTGCCAGCAGCTTGACCGCAGGGAGGGCTTACGAGCAGTACTTC. Encoded protein: CASSLTAGRAYEQYF.

Written as DNA, the CDR3 is TGTGCTAGTGGTACCGGGACAGAACTCAACGAGCAGTACTTC. This sequence encodes CASGTGTELNEQYF. The genes are TRBV12-5 and TRBJ2-7; 7 positions agree with TRBD1. Germline loops: CDR1 LGHNT, CDR2 FRNRAP. The CDR3 is 14 amino acids. Germline trimming cut 5 bases from V and 5 bases from J; bases unmatched to any gene: 9.

The chain joins TRBV9 to TRBJ2-7, with D perhaps matching TRBD2 (5 bases). The CDR3 has 13 amino acids. Per the germline V gene, CDR1 is SGDLS and CDR2 is YYNGEE. V dropped 4 bases and J dropped 2 bases, with 10 bases sitting between them. CDR3 DNA: TGTGCCAGCAGCAGGAGCGGCACCTACGAGCAGTACTTC. It translates to CASSRSGTYEQYF.

The V gene is TRBV5-1, the J gene TRBJ2-3; 8 bases agree with TRBD1. Germline V gives CDR1 SGHRS, CDR2 YFSETQ. The length of the CDR3 is 15 residues. J lost 1 base, V lost 2 bases, and 3 bases had no gene match. CDR3: CASSFLTGGTDTQYF. CDR3 DNA: TGCGCCAGCAGCTTCCTGACAGGGGGCACAGATACGCAGTATTTT.

The chain uses TRBV28 and TRBJ1-5; the match to TRBD1 covers 7 bases. The germline V gene encodes CDR1 MDHEN and CDR2 SYDVKM. The junction had 5 bases not matched to a gene; V was cut back by 2 bases and J by 1 base. The CDR3 length is 16 residues. CDR3 protein: CASSLAGGQSNQPQHF. As DNA, the CDR3 is TGTGCCAGCAGTTTAGCAGGGGGGCAGAGCAATCAGCCCCAGCATTTT.

The chain recombines TRBV6-5 with TRBJ1-2; weak D call: TRBD1 (5 bases). This CDR3 is 14 amino acids long. V was shortened by 0 bases and J by 0 bases, with 5 bases between the two germline ends. Germline CDR1 MNHEY, CDR2 SVGAGI. Here the CDR3 DNA reads TGTGCCAGCAGTTACTCGGGGGCTAACTATGGCTACACCTTC. Its protein is CASSYSGANYGYTF.

DNA for the CDR3: TGTGCCTGGACCCAGTCATCAAACACCGGGGAGCTGTTTTTT. Translated: CAWTQSSNTGELFF. V usage is TRBV30 and J usage is TRBJ2-2; D unresolved. Germline CDR1 and CDR2: GTSNPN and SVGIG (reference sequence). CDR3 length: 14 amino acids. Trimming removed 4 bases at V and 2 bases at J, with 11 bases between.

The rearrangement links TRBV12-3 or TRBV12-4 to TRBJ1-1, with D possibly TRBD1 on 6 matching bases. This CDR3 has 13 residues. Trimming stripped 5 bases from V and 1 base from J, with 8 bases between. The CDR3 region is CASSTTGNTEAFF. The CDR3 DNA reads TGTGCCAGCAGTACGACAGGGAACACTGAAGCTTTCTTT.

The genes are TRBV29-1 and TRBJ1-1; TRBD1 might be the D (5 bases). V lost 7 bases, J lost 5 bases, and 20 bases lay in between. The CDR3 totals 14 residues. Germline lookup yields CDR1 SQVTM and CDR2 ANQGSEA. The CDR3 reads CSGEEGIGLTEAFF. DNA for the CDR3: TGCAGCGGTGAGGAGGGGATCGGTTTGACTGAAGCTTTCTTT.